The entry below gives a single TCR beta chain sequence along with its context. The data were taken from a study of blood T cell repertoires in COVID-19. Assay: immunoSEQ multiplex PCR; the TCRdb copy retains only in-frame clones and omits some. In the table there are about 320,000 clones, around nine tenths of which are singletons. After removal of 7 bases from V and 4 bases from J, the junction contained 7 bases not matched to a gene. This CDR3 has 15 amino acids. Germline lookup yields CDR1 MDHEN and CDR2 SYDVKM. This receptor was identified in a man in his sixties who had recovered from COVID-19. The sample consisted of PBMCs or T cells enriched from blood (not recorded which). V and J are TRBV28 and TRBJ2-1; 10 positions agree with TRBD2. The DNA for the CDR3 is TGTGCCAGCATGGGAAGCGGGGGGGCGTACAATGAGCAGTTCTTC. Its translation is CASMGSGGAYNEQFF.